Detailed here is one T cell receptor beta chain. This entry is derived from a study of blood T cell repertoires in COVID-19. Libraries were prepared by immunoSEQ multiplex PCR; TCRdb keeps only in-frame clonotypes and omits some of them. The table includes approximately 76,000 clones, approximately 87% detected once. Sequenced input: peripheral blood. The source is a man older than 75 in a cohort sampled during active COVID-19.

CDR3: CASSVASGQPAYEQYF. The CDR3 nucleotides read TGTGCCAGCAGCGTAGCTAGCGGACAACCTGCCTACGAGCAGTACTTC. The chain is built from TRBV9 and TRBJ2-7; the match to TRBD2 covers 7 bases. V lost 0 bases, J lost 2 bases, and 8 bases stayed unmatched. Germline V gene data show CDR1 as SGDLS and CDR2 as YYNGEE. The CDR3 is 16 residues long.